This T cell receptor beta chain appears in the sequencing data of a study of metastatic and nonmetastatic thyroid tumors. Study-level information: For malignant and benign thyroid patients, tumor or nodule tissue and blood were the sources whose repertoires were compared.

Trimming removed 3 bases from V and 2 bases from J; junction bases left unmatched: 7. Germline CDR1 and CDR2: LGHNA and YSLEER. This CDR3 is 16 amino acids long. Under the authors' procedure: Clinicopathological groups differed in CDR3, with these differences serving to build a distant-metastasis classifier for papillary thyroid cancer. TCRdb reprocessed the PCR reads via MiXCR. The V and J calls shown here were made by TCRdb, not taken from the authors' results. The sample lists 25,000 to 30,000 clones, under 30% occurring once. No treatment of any kind had been given to any patient before thyroid surgery. About this clone: The antigen is unknown.

Findings of the study overall: Reported TCR beta diversity, measured in blood and tumor, was significantly higher for malignant thyroid tumors than for benign nodules.

This receptor was obtained from a female donor with papillary thyroid cancer or a benign thyroid nodule (not recorded which). Some clones in this sample may be carry-over from other donors' samples. The chain is built from TRBV4-3 and TRBJ2-7; TRBD1 agrees at 10 bases. Sequencing input: blood. CDR3 in DNA: TGCGCCAGCAGCCAGCTTACCGGGACAGGGGCCTACGAGCAGTACTTC. It yields the protein CASSQLTGTGAYEQYF.